What follows describes a single T cell receptor (beta chain). Its antigen is not identified. This sample was included in a study of shared clonotypes between healthy human individuals. The study ran the assay at deep level. Repertoires were generated with immunoSEQ multiplex PCR, while TCRdb's copy carries only in-frame clones and drops some. The sample includes about 180,000 clones, approximately 92% seen only once; the top ten take roughly 0.07%. Study results and limitations: Researchers sampled only blood; tissue repertoires likely differ. When naive CD4 clonotypes were compared across a few donors, about 4.8% were shared.

The TCR sequence derives from a woman in her thirties in good health. The sample taken for sequencing was naive CD4+ T cells sorted from blood. Subset defined: CD45RA+ positively selected.

The CDR3 nucleotides are TGTGCCAGCAGTCTTCCGGGACTGTCGAACACCGGGGAGCTGTTTTTT. Translation: CASSLPGLSNTGELFF. The chain is built from TRBV5-6 and TRBJ2-2, with D tentatively TRBD2 (6 bases). The CDR3 contains 16 residues. V lost 5 bases to trimming and J lost 0 bases, with 14 bases between them. Germline V gene data show CDR1 as SGHDT and CDR2 as YYEEEE.